This TCR beta chain is from a study of shared clonotypes between healthy human individuals (dated by TCRdb to the early 2020s). Regarding the research as a whole: A few men and a couple of women, aged 18 to 49 years, made up the cohort. To estimate repertoire size and how much clonotypes are shared between individuals, the study performed deep sequencing of blood TCR repertoires from 4 to 6 healthy adults. For each donor, CD4 naive and CD4 memory were each given three plates, CD8 naive was given two plates, and CD8 memory was given one plate. Leukapheresis yielded between about 0.8 and 9.5 billion PBMCs per donor. To increase sequencing depth and limit assay-specific biases, different laboratories used diverse techniques to prepare libraries and sequence TCR repertoires.

Looking up the germline V gene yields CDR1 SGDLS and CDR2 YYNGEE. CDR3 length: 16 amino acids, cysteine to phenylalanine. Of the read, only the CDR3 DNA is kept; its 48 bases are in frame from base 1. Trimming takes 10 bases off V and 8 bases off J; junction bases not matched to a gene: 20. The donors were healthy, HIV-negative adults who had no recently reported acute infections or vaccinations. Every donor was a Caucasian adult residing in Nashville, Tennessee, USA. Magnetic negative selection was used to enrich CD4+ T cells, after which naive cells were positively selected on CD45RA and the negative fraction became the memory subset. Blood was collected by leukapheresis, and PBMCs were isolated by Ficoll-Histopaque density gradient centrifugation and then cryopreserved in liquid nitrogen vapor phase. Analytical flow cytometry was used to check the purity and quantity of every magnetically sorted T cell population. From each sorted fraction, genomic DNA was isolated and quantified by UV absorbance on a Nanodrop 2000c.

Using the deep immunoSEQ assay, TCR CDR3 regions were amplified from genomic DNA by multiplex PCR. Extracted genomic DNA from each cell subset was spread evenly across all wells of several immunoSEQ 96-well plates, with each plate serving as a replicate. Each replicate PCR for sorted subsets received roughly 0.2 ug genomic DNA, equal to roughly 30,000 T cell genomes. Purified libraries were measured with a Qubit 3.0 fluorometer, size-checked on a Bioanalyzer 2100, and measured again with the KAPA Library Quantification kit. A separate single-read 150-cycle Illumina NextSeq 550 flow cell was used to sequence each immunoSEQ 96-well plate. The original methods were these. Because the immunoSEQ output held only junctional sequences and lacked quality scores, the filtering could not match the filtering applied to full-length reads. Sequences were annotated with PyIR, a Python wrapper for IgBLAST v1.9, and V/J genes and CDR3 were assigned using IMGT germline references. Reads with weak V/J assignments (E-value above 1e-6), missing CDR3, stop codons, out-of-frame junctions, or ambiguous translated residues were removed. V3J clonotypes were defined by identical inferred V gene, J gene, and CDR3 amino acid sequence. Percentage overlap between repertoires was calculated by dividing the number of shared unique clonotypes by the size of the smaller repertoire. Three approaches were used to assess repertoire richness: RTK rarefaction, the Chao1 estimator, and Recon v2.1 estimates of unobserved clonotypes. Generation probabilities were computed with OLGA for all TCRbeta clonotypes obtained by the gDNA method from a few donors. The table comes from immuneACCESS by way of TCRdb, which keeps in-frame sequences with V and J called. Part of the clones is missing from these tables; in studies checked, under half for an unresolved V gene and the rest for unknown reasons. The D gene and trimming were derived from the DNA, and the V and J assignments and clone size from that table. A total of some 2.3 million clones appear in this sample, over 90% of them only once. The ten biggest clones cover 0.35% to 0.5% of the sample.

Paper-wide results and their limitations: Sampling was restricted to blood, and TCR repertoires in tissues likely differ from the TCR repertoires found in blood. The small number of donors limited the genetic and exposure-history diversity represented. When a few donors were compared, the shared fraction of clonotypes was around 5% for naive CD4, approximately 3.3% for naive CD8, more than 2% for memory CD4, and 0.3% to 0.5% for memory CD8. Pairwise subsampling led to the expectation that sequencing depth would affect the degree of clonotype sharing among donors. Larger estimated clonotype richness was generally found for naive subsets than for memory subsets. Rarefaction of sorted-subset datasets indicated incomplete sequencing despite the large sequencing depth. Compared with non-shared clonotypes, clonotypes shared by all four sorted-subset donors had higher generation probabilities.

As to this clone: Its antigen target is currently unknown. No much larger clone is present one base from it, and per-base qualities are unavailable.

The source material was naive CD4+ T cells from PBMCs. The sample's cell subset or site label, decoded: CD45RA+ positively selected. The TCR originated in a man between 18 and 29 years old in good health. Some clones in this sample may be carry-over from other donors' samples. This chain is built from TRBV9 and TRBJ1-4, with 7 bases matching TRBD1. The CDR3 region has the sequence CAESGGQVGSHEKLFF. The nucleotides are TGTGCCGAATCAGGGGGGCAGGTCGGGTCCCACGAAAAACTGTTTTTT.